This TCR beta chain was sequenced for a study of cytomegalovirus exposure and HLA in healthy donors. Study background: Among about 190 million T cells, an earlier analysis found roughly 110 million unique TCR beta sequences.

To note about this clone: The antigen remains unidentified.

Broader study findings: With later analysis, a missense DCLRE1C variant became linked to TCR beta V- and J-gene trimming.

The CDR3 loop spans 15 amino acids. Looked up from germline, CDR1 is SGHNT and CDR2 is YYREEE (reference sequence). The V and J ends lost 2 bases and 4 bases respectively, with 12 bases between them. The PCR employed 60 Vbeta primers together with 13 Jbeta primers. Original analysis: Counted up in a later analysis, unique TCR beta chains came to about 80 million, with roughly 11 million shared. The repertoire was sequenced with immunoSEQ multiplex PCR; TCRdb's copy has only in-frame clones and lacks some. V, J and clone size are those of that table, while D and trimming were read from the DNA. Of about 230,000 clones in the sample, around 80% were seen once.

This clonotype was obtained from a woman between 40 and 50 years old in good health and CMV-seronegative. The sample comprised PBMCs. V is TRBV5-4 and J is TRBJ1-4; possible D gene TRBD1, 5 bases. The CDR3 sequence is CASSFGAAYNEKLFF. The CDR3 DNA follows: TGTGCCAGCAGCTTTGGGGCAGCATATAATGAAAAACTGTTTTTT.